A single sample gave rise to the 18 T cell receptor beta chains below, sequenced in a study of cytomegalovirus exposure and HLA in healthy donors. The study ran its PCR with 60 Vbeta and 13 Jbeta primers. Clones were read by immunoSEQ multiplex PCR, and TCRdb kept only the in-frame ones, dropping some. The data show 80,000 to 100,000 clones, around 73% seen once. The sequencing sample was made of PBMCs. All receptors derive from a man between 35 and 55 years old in good health and CMV-seronegative.

The chain uses TRBV27 and TRBJ1-3, with 8 positions matching TRBD1. The CDR3 is 17 amino acids. CDR1 and CDR2 from the germline V gene are MNHEY and SMNVEV (reference sequence). V trimming: 4 bases; J trimming: 0 bases; junction bases outside the gene matches: 8. CDR3 nucleotides: TGTGCCAGCAGTTCAAAAAGGGACAGGCTCTCTGGAAACACCATATATTTT. Amino acid sequence: CASSSKRDRLSGNTIYF.

The chain links TRBV7-8 to TRBJ2-3, with a weak D call TRBD2 (5 bases). The germline gives CDR1 SGHVS, CDR2 FQNEAQ. The CDR3 length is 14 residues. V lost 5 bases, J lost 5 bases, and 14 bases lay in between. In DNA form, the CDR3 reads TGTGCCAGCAGCCTTAGGGCGGGCGGAGATACGCAGTATTTT. Protein sequence: CASSLRAGGDTQYF.

The rearrangement links TRBV18 to TRBJ1-2, with D unresolved. Deletions cut 2 bases from V and 5 bases from J, with 9 bases between. CDR1 and CDR2 from the germline V gene are KGHSH and LQKENI. The CDR3 extends over 13 amino acids. The CDR3 here is CASSPNQEYGYTF. DNA for the CDR3: TGTGCCAGCTCACCAAACCAGGAATATGGCTACACCTTC.

This clone was detected only once. The CDR3 loop reads CASSPGLTHENIQYF. CDR3 DNA sequence: TGTGCCAGCAGCCCGGGACTTACCCACGAAAACATTCAGTACTTC. This sequence joins TRBV5-4 and TRBJ2-4; D perhaps matches TRBD2 (6 bases). Trimming pared 4 bases from V and 5 bases from J, leaving 16 bases between. The CDR3 has 15 amino acids. The germline gives CDR1 SGHNT, CDR2 YYREEE (reference sequence).

The chain combines TRBV27 with TRBJ1-5; TRBD1 matches at 7 bases. The ends lost 3 bases at V and 2 bases at J; junction bases unmatched: 4. The CDR3 sequence is 15 residues long. Looked up from germline, CDR1 is MNHEY and CDR2 is SMNVEV (reference sequence). The CDR3 here is CASSLARGGNQPQHF. The CDR3 nucleotides are TGTGCCAGCAGTTTGGCCAGGGGGGGCAATCAGCCCCAGCATTTT.

This clone showed up just once. V usage is TRBV7-8 and J usage is TRBJ2-7; 9 bases are a match to TRBD2. J lost 7 bases, V lost 6 bases, and 13 bases had no gene match. This CDR3 contains 15 residues. The germline CDR1 and CDR2 sequences are SGHVS and FQNEAQ. The CDR3 loop reads CASSPVGASGEEQYF. For the CDR3, the DNA is TGTGCCAGCAGTCCCGTTGGGGCTAGCGGGGAGGAGCAGTACTTC.

The chain joins TRBV11-2 to TRBJ1-2; no definite D call. V lost 5 bases and J lost 6, with 10 bases in between. Per the germline V gene, CDR1 is SGHAT and CDR2 is FQNNGV. The CDR3 has 12 amino acids. This CDR3 is CASSAPRNGYTF. The CDR3 DNA is TGTGCCAGCAGCGCCCCCAGAAATGGCTACACCTTC.

This clone was seen more than once but under ten times. The chain combines TRBV2 with TRBJ2-7; maybe TRBD1 (7 bases). The V end lost 6 bases, the J end lost 6 bases, and 12 bases lay between the germline ends. This CDR3 has 12 residues. Germline V gene data show CDR1 as SNHLY and CDR2 as FYNNEI. DNA of the CDR3: TGTGCCAGCAGGGAGGGACAGCGCGAGCAGTACTTC. Its protein product is CASREGQREQYF.

V is TRBV5-1 and J is TRBJ2-1; possibly TRBD2 for D (5 bases). Germline V lookup: CDR1 SGHRS, CDR2 YFSETQ. V was clipped by 6 bases and J by 0 bases, with 16 bases between them. The CDR3 is 16 residues long. The CDR3 nucleotides are TGCGCCAGCAACCCCCGGCCGGGGAGCTCCTACAATGAGCAGTTCTTC. Protein: CASNPRPGSSYNEQFF.

The chain has TRBV14 and TRBJ2-1; 8 bases fit TRBD2. The V gene end was trimmed by 5 bases and the J gene end by 6 bases; junction bases not matched to a gene: 12. The CDR3 runs to 16 residues. Germline V CDR1 and CDR2: SGHDN, FVKESK. The CDR3 coding sequence is TGTGCCAGCAGCACCCGAGCGGGAGTGATCGTCAATGAGCAGTTCTTC. This encodes CASSTRAGVIVNEQFF. The full variable domain, completed using reference TRBV14 and TRBJ2-1, is EAGVTQFPSHSVIEKGQTVTLRCDPISGHDNLYWYRRVMGKEIKFLLHFVKESKQDESGMPNNRFLAERTGGTYSTLKVQPAELEDSGVYFCASSTRAGVIVNEQFFGPGTRLTVL.

This clone was observed a single time. The V and J genes are TRBV5-1 and TRBJ2-7; 8 bases fit TRBD2. Trimming cost V 4 bases and J 5 bases; bases outside gene matches: 14. Germline V gene sequence: CDR1 SGHRS, CDR2 YFSETQ. CDR3 length: 16 amino acids. Here the CDR3 DNA reads TGCGCCAGCAGCCTAGGTCTACCAGCGGGGGTCCACGAGCAGTACTTC. This translates into CASSLGLPAGVHEQYF.

V is TRBV27 and J is TRBJ2-5; D perhaps matches TRBD2 (5 bases). V dropped 6 bases and J dropped 5 bases, with 16 bases sitting between them. This CDR3 region has 14 residues. CDR1 is MNHEY and CDR2 is SMNVEV in the germline V gene (reference sequence). Here the CDR3 DNA reads TGTGCCAGCAGAGGTCCGGGATTCAGGGAGACCCAGTACTTC. Its protein product is CASRGPGFRETQYF.

The chain uses TRBV27 and TRBJ2-7, with a possible D match to TRBD2 (5 bases). V lost 1 base, J lost 3 bases, and 19 bases lay in between. The length of the CDR3 is 17 residues. CDR1 is MNHEY, CDR2 SMNVEV, per germline (reference sequence). In nucleotides, the CDR3 is TGTGCCAGCAGTTTATACCGCCCAGCGGACGTGAACTACGAGCAGTACTTC. It yields the protein CASSLYRPADVNYEQYF.

The rearrangement links TRBV28 to TRBJ2-3, with 8 nucleotides matching TRBD2. The CDR3 contains 16 residues. Germline CDR1 is MDHEN and CDR2 is SYDVKM. V shed 5 bases, J shed 4 bases, and the junction held 11 bases outside the gene matches. CDR3: CASSPSVREGSDTQYF. CDR3 coding DNA: TGTGCCAGCAGTCCCTCGGTACGGGAGGGCTCAGATACGCAGTATTTT.

The rearrangement links TRBV7-6 to TRBJ2-7; 8 nucleotides agree with TRBD2. V was pared by 8 bases and J by 7 bases, with 7 bases of the junction left unmatched. Per germline, CDR1 SGHVS and CDR2 FNYEAQ. The CDR3 length is 12 residues. The CDR3 sequence is CASEGVAGEQYF. The CDR3 DNA reads as TGTGCCAGCGAGGGGGTAGCGGGGGAGCAGTACTTC.

The rearrangement joins TRBV27 to TRBJ2-7; D is possibly TRBD1 (5 bases). The CDR3 covers 13 residues. The V and J ends lost 4 bases and 6 bases respectively, with 13 bases between them. Germline-derived CDR1 and CDR2 are MNHEY and SMNVEV (reference sequence). DNA of the CDR3: TGTGCCAGCAGTTCGCCAAGGGGAAGCGAGCAGTACTTC. This codes for CASSSPRGSEQYF.

The chain joins TRBV5-1 to TRBJ2-5, with 9 bases that match TRBD1. The CDR3 runs 17 residues. V lost 3 bases to trimming and J lost 5 bases; unmatched junction nucleotides: 14. Germline V gives CDR1 SGHRS, CDR2 YFSETQ. CDR3 amino acids: CASSSGTGLLARETQYF. DNA of the CDR3: TGCGCCAGCAGCTCGGGGACAGGGTTGTTGGCTCGGGAGACCCAGTACTTC.

This chain joins TRBV29-1 and TRBJ1-5; 8 bases are shared with TRBD1. Per germline, CDR1 SQVTM and CDR2 ANQGSEA. Trimming cost V 5 bases and J 1 base; bases outside gene matches: 1. The CDR3 covers 13 residues. For the CDR3, the DNA is TGCAGCGTTCGGACAGGGAGCAATCAGCCCCAGCATTTT. As protein: CSVRTGSNQPQHF.